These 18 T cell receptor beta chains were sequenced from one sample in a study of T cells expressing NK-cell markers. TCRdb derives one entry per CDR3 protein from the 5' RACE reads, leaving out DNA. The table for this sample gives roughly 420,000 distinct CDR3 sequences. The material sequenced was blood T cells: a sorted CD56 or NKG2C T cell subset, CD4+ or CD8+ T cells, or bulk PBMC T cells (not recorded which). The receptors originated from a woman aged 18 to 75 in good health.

The chain's CDR3 is CASSNGGKGLAGDYEQYF. The chain links TRBV19 to TRBJ2-7; TCRdb calls TRBD2, which cannot be checked without DNA. CDR1 and CDR2 (germline): LNHDA, SQIVND (reference sequence). CDR3 length: 18 amino acids.

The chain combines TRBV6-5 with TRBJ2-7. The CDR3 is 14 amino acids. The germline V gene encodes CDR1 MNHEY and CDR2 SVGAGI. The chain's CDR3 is CASSYAGVGYEQYF.

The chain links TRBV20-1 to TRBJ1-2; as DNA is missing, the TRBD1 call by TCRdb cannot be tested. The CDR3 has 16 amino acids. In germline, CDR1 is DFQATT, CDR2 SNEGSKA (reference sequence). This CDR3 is CSAPTGTGGWAGGYTF.

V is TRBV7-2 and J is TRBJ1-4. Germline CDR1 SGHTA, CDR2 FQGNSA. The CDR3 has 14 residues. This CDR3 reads CASSLAGGGRKLFF.

The CDR3 sequence is CASSQALAEETQYF. The rearrangement links TRBV4-3 to TRBJ2-5; TCRdb's D gene call, TRBD2, goes unchecked for lack of DNA. Germline loops: CDR1 LGHNA, CDR2 YSLEER. CDR3 size: 14 residues.

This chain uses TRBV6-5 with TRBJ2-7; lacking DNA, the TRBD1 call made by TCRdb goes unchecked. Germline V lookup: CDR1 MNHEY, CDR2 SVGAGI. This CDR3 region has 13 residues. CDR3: CASSSDSGYEQYF.

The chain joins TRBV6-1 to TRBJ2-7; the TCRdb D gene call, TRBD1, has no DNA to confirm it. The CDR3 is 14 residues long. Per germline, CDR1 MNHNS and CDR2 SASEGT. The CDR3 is CTSTRGGGSYEQYF.

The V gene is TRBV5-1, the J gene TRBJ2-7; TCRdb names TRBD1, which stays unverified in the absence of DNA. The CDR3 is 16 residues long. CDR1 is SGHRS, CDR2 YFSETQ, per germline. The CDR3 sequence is CASSLEGGRFSYEQYF. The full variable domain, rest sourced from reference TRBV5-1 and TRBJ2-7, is KAGVTQTPRYLIKTRGQQVTLSCSPISGHRSVSWYQQTPGQGLQFLFEYFSETQRNKGNFPGRFSGRQFSNSRSEMNVSTLELGDSALYLCASSLEGGRFSYEQYFGPGTRLTVT.

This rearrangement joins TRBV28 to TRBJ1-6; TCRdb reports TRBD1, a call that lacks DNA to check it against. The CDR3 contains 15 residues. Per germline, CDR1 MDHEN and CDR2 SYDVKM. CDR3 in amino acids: CASTRTGTGNSPLHF.

The CDR3: CASSPRTEIMNTEAFF. The J gene is TRBJ1-1, the V gene TRBV5-1; TCRdb outputs TRBD1, but without DNA this stays unchecked. The germline V gene has CDR1 SGHRS and CDR2 YFSETQ. This CDR3 is built from 16 residues.

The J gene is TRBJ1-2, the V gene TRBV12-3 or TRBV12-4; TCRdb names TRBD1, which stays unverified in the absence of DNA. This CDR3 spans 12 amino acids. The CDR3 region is CASTKTGYGYTF.

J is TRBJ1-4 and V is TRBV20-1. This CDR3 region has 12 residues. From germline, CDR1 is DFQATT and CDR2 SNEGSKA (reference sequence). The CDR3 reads CSAGENGEKLFF.

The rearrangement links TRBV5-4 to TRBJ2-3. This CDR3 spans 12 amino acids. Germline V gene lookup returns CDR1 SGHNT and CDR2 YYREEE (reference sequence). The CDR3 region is CASSSWADTQYF. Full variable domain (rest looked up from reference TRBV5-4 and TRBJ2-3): ETGVTQSPTHLIKTRGQQVTLRCSSQSGHNTVSWYQQALGQGPQFIFQYYREEENGRGNFPPRFSGLQFPNYSSELNVNALELDDSALYLCASSSWADTQYFGPGTRLTVL.

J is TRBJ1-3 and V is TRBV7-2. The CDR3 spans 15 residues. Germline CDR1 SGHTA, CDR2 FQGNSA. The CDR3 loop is CASSLVRFSGNTIYF.

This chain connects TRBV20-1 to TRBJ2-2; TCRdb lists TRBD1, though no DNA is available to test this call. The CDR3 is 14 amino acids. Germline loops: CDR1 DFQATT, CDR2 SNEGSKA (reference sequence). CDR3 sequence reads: CSARESWGDGELFF.

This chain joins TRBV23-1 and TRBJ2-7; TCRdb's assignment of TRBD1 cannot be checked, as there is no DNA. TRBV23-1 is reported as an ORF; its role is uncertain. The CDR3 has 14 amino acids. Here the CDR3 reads CASPKTGDSYEQYF.

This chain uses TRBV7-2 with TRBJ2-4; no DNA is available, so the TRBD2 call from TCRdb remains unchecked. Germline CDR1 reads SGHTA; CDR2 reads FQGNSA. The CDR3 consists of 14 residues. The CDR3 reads CASSPIIGGRGLHF. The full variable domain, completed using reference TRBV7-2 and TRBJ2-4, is GAGVSQSPSNKVTEKGKDVELRCDPISGHTALYWYRQSLGQGLEFLIYFQGNSAPDKSGLPSDRFSAERTGGSVSTLTIQRTQQEDSAVYLCASSPIIGGRGLHFGAGTRLSVL.

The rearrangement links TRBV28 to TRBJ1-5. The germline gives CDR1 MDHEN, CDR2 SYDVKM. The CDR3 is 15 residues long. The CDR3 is CASSPQEGLNQPQHF.